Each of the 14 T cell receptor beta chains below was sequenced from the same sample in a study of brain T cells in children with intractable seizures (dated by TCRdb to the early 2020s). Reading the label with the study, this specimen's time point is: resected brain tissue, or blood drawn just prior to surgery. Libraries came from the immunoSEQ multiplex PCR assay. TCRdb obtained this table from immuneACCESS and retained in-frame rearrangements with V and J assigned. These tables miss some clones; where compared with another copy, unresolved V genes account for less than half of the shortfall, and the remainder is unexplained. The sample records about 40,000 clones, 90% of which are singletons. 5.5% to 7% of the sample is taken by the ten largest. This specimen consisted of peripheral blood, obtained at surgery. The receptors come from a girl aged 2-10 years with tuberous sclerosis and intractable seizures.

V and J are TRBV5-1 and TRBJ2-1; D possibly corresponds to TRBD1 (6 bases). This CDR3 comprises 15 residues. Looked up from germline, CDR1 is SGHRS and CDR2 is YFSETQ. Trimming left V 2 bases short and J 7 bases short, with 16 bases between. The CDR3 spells CASSFSGHHQNEQFF. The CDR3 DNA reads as TGCGCCAGCAGCTTCTCGGGACACCATCAAAATGAGCAGTTCTTC.

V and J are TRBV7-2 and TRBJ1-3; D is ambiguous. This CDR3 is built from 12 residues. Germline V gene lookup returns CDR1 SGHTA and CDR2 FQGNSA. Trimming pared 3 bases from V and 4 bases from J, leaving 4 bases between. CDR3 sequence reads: CASSFPGNTIYF. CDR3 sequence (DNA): TGTGCCAGCAGCTTTCCGGGAAACACCATATATTTT. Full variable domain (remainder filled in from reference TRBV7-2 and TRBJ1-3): GAGVSQSPSNKVTEKGKDVELRCDPISGHTALYWYRQSLGQGLEFLIYFQGNSAPDKSGLPSDRFSAERTGGSVSTLTIQRTQQEDSAVYLCASSFPGNTIYFGEGSWLTVV.

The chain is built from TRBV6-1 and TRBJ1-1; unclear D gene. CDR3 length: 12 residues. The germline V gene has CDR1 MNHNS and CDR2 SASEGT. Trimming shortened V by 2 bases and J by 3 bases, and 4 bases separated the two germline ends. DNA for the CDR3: TGTGCCAGCAGTGAAATGGACACTGAAGCTTTCTTT. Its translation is CASSEMDTEAFF.

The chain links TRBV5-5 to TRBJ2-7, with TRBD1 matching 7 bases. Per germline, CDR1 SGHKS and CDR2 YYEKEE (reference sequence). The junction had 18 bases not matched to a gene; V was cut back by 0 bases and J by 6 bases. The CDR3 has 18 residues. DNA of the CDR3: TGTGCCAGCAGCTTGGATAAGAGCAGACTGGACAGGTCATGCGAGCAGTACGTC. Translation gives CASSLDKSRLDRSCEQYV.

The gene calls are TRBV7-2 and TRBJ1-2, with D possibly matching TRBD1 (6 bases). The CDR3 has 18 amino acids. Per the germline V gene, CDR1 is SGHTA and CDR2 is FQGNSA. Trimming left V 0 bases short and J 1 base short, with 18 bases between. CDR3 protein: CASSLAWGAGEYNYGYTF. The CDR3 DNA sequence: TGTGCCAGCAGCTTAGCGTGGGGGGCAGGGGAGTATAACTATGGCTACACCTTC.

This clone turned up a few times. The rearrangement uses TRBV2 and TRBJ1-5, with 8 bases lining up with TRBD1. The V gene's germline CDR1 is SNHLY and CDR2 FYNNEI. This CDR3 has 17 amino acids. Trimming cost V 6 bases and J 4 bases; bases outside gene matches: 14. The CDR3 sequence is CASSGRQGALTNQPQHF. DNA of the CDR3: TGTGCCAGCAGCGGACGTCAGGGGGCGCTTACAAATCAGCCCCAGCATTTT.

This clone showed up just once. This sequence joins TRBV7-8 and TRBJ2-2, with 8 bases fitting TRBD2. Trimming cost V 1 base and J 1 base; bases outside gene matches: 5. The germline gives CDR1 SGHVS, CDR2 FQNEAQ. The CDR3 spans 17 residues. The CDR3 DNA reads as TGTGCCAGCAGCTTAGGGGTAGCGGGGCTGAACACCGGGGAGCTGTTTTTT. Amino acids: CASSLGVAGLNTGELFF.

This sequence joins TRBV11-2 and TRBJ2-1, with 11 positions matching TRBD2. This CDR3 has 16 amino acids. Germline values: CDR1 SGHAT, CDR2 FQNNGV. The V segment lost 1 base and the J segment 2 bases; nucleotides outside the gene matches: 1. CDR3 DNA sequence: TGTGCCAGCAGCTTAGTAGCGGGGGGGACCTACAATGAGCAGTTCTTC. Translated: CASSLVAGGTYNEQFF.

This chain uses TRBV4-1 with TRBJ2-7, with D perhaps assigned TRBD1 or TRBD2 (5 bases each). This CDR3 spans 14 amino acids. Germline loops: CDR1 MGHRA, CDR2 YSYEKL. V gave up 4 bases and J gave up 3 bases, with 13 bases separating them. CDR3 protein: CASSPQDSLYEQYF. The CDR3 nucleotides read TGCGCCAGCAGCCCACAGGACTCCCTCTACGAGCAGTACTTC.

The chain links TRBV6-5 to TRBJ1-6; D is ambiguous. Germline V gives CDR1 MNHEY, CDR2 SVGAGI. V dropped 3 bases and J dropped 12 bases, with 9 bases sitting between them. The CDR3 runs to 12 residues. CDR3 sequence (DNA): TGTGCCAGCAGTTATCCGACGGGACCCCTCCACTTT. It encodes CASSYPTGPLHF.

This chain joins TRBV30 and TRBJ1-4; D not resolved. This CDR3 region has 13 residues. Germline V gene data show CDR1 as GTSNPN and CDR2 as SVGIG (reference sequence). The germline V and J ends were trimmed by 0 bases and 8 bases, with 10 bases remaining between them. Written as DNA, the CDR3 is TGTGCCTGGAGTGTAAGGGTAGGCGAAAAACTGTTTTTT. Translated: CAWSVRVGEKLFF.

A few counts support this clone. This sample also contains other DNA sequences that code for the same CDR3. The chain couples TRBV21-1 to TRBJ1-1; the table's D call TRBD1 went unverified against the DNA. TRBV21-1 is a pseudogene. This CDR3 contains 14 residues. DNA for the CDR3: TGTGCCAGCAGCAAAGGGGCAGCCAACACTGAAGCTTTCTTT. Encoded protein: CASSKGAANTEAFF.

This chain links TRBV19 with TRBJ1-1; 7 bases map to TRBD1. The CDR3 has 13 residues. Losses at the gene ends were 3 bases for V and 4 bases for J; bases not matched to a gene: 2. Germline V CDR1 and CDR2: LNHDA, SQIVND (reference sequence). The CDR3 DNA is TGTGCCAGTAGTATGCCAGGGGGCACTGAAGCTTTCTTT. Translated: CASSMPGGTEAFF.

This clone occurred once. CDR3 sequence: CASSPWDRSRDTGELFF. The CDR3 bases are TGTGCCAGCAGTCCCTGGGACAGGTCCAGGGACACCGGGGAGCTGTTTTTT. The rearrangement links TRBV6-6 to TRBJ2-2; 8 nucleotides align to TRBD1. The V gene end was trimmed by 5 bases and the J gene end by 3 bases; junction bases not matched to a gene: 11. Germline CDR1 reads MNHNY; CDR2 reads SVGAGI (reference sequence). The CDR3 spans 17 residues.